The 5 T cell receptor beta chains listed next were all sequenced from one sample in a study of blood T cell repertoires in COVID-19. TCRdb's table, derived via immunoSEQ multiplex PCR, lists solely in-frame clones and lacks some. Among some 530,000 clones listed, around nine tenths were seen once. Sequenced input: PBMCs or T cells enriched from blood (not recorded which). All receptors derive from a woman aged 60-75 years who had recovered from COVID-19.

The chain recombines TRBV28 with TRBJ1-1; tentatively, D is TRBD1 (5 bases). CDR1 and CDR2 (germline): MDHEN, SYDVKM. This CDR3 region has 13 residues. With 8 bases removed from V and 1 base from J, the gap between germline ends came to 11 bases. The CDR3 loop reads CASRDSSNTEAFF. The CDR3 coding sequence is TGTGCCAGCCGAGACAGTTCGAACACTGAAGCTTTCTTT.

This rearrangement joins TRBV13 to TRBJ1-2, with D tentatively TRBD1 (5 bases). Germline V gene sequence: CDR1 PRHDT, CDR2 FYEKMQ (reference sequence). The germline V and J ends were trimmed by 1 base and 8 bases, with 8 bases remaining between them. This CDR3 contains 12 residues. The CDR3 DNA sequence: TGTGCCAGCAGCTTAGCGACAGAAGGCTACACCTTC. This sequence encodes CASSLATEGYTF.

This chain joins TRBV5-1 and TRBJ2-2; D unresolved. Trimming left V 1 base short and J 6 bases short, with 7 bases between. This CDR3 has 13 residues. Germline V gives CDR1 SGHRS, CDR2 YFSETQ. The DNA of the CDR3 is TGCGCCAGCAGCTTGTATCAGGCCGGGGAGCTGTTTTTT. It specifies CASSLYQAGELFF.

The V call is TRBV19, the J call TRBJ2-1; 9 nucleotides agree with TRBD1. Germline CDR1 LNHDA, CDR2 SQIVND (reference sequence). CDR3 length equals 14 residues. With V trimmed by 7 bases and J by 7 bases, 8 bases remained unmatched. The DNA for the CDR3 is TGTGCCAGTAACCCTAACAGGGGGCCAAATGAGCAGTTCTTC. This codes for CASNPNRGPNEQFF.

The chain carries TRBV5-1 and TRBJ2-1, with 9 bases identical to TRBD2. Per the germline V gene, CDR1 is SGHRS and CDR2 is YFSETQ. The CDR3 has 15 amino acids. After removal of 1 base from V and 10 bases from J, the junction contained 9 bases not matched to a gene. The CDR3 loop reads CASSLWRGGAEEQFF. CDR3 sequence (DNA): TGCGCCAGCAGCTTGTGGCGCGGGGGGGCTGAAGAGCAGTTCTTC.